A selection of T cell receptor beta chains follows, all from one sample in a study of regulatory and conventional T cells in RAG deficiency. Generated by immunoSEQ multiplex PCR, the TCRdb table keeps only in-frame clones and is missing some. The sample shows around 29,000 clones, 90% to 95% of them seen only once. The sample was also linked to a second study, of regulatory T cells.

The specimen was CD25- CD4+ T cells sorted from blood. The receptors come from a human donor in good health. The CDR3 runs from the conserved cysteine through the conserved F or W. The order of the fields is J gene, V gene, CDR3 protein.

TRBJ2-7,TRBV6-5,CASSRRVSVSYEQYF
TRBJ2-7,TRBV6-1,CASKESGGAHEQYF
TRBJ1-1,TRBV27,CASSLGRDTEAFF
TRBJ2-7,TRBV2,CATQTRLPTYEQYF
TRBJ2-7,TRBV9,CASSPTWTSGEQYF
TRBJ2-7,TRBV10-1,CASSESRGRLSYEQYF
TRBJ2-7,TRBV6-1,CASTKATGGTRQYF
TRBJ1-1,TRBV11-2,CASSLGPGQMNTEAFF
TRBJ1-2,TRBV28,CASSPLGTGALHTF
TRBJ1-5,TRBV15,CATSPWGQGAVNQPQHF